The present TCR beta chain was sequenced within a study of prognosis after radiotherapy for stage I lung cancer. The study's findings and limits: Unique TCR clone counts dropped after stereotactic body radiation therapy, from a median of roughly 10,000 to 7,000. Patients with and without metastases reportedly differed in TRBV and TRBJ gene usage frequencies.

Two rounds of multiplex PCR amplified TCR beta CDR3 from genomic DNA. Primers were specific to each TRBV and TRBJ gene in first-round PCR. TCRdb re-analysed the multiplex PCR reads in MiXCR, keeping a single row per CDR3 protein. Of 25,000 to 35,000 distinct CDR3 sequences in the sample, about 43% were seen once. This clonotype was observed at least ten times. Its specificity is not known. This TCR derives from a donor over 45 with non-small cell lung cancer. The starting material was PBMCs, obtained before or after stereotactic body radiation therapy (not recorded which).

The CDR3 sequence: CASTPGTSGSTTDTQYF. CDR3 bases: TGTGCCAGCACCCCAGGGACTAGCGGGAGTACCACAGATACGCAGTATTTT. This sequence joins TRBV12-3 or TRBV12-4 and TRBJ2-3; 14 bases are shared with TRBD2. V trimming: 7 bases; J trimming: 2 bases; junction bases outside the gene matches: 8. The CDR3 contains 17 residues.